Detailed here is one T cell receptor (beta chain). Antigen specificity is unknown. The sample originates from a study of T cells in Graves' hyperthyroidism and ophthalmopathy. Study-level points and caveats: Ophthalmopathy was identified by the model a median around 6.9 months ahead of onset. Most expanded thyroid clonotypes above 0.001 also appeared in blood.

The TCR beta CDR3 regions underwent amplification using RNA transcripts as the source. First-round RT-PCR of the TCR CDR3 relied on the HTBI primer set. TCRdb ran MiXCR on the multiplex PCR reads and lists one entry per CDR3 protein. The data show approximately 320,000 distinct CDR3 sequences, approximately 17% seen once. The CDR3 covers 15 residues. The receptor's source is a man aged 30 to 39 with Graves' hyperthyroidism. The sequencing input was blood. V usage is TRBV12-3 or TRBV12-4 and J usage is TRBJ1-1, with D uncertain. The CDR3 DNA reads as TGTATTTCTGCCAGCAGTTTAGCTGGTGACACTGAAGCTTTCTTT. Encoded protein: CISASSLAGDTEAFF.